A selection of T cell receptor beta chains follows, all from one sample in a study of CD8 T cells in ankylosing spondylitis. TCRdb re-analysed the 5' RACE reads in MiXCR, keeping a single row per CDR3 protein. This table holds 700,000 to 850,000 distinct CDR3 sequences, 10% to 15% found once. The sequenced material came from blood, either unsorted or a sorted T cell fraction (not recorded which). These receptors were obtained from a male donor with ankylosing spondylitis. Each CDR3 is given with its conserved first and last residue. A D gene is named only where the DNA matches it firmly. Expanded clones are given a class, and other clones once, few, many or no size at all.

v_call	j_call	d_call	clone_size	cdr3_nt	cdr3_aa
TRBV27	TRBJ1-3	-	-	TGTGCCAGCGAGGGCTTCTCTGGAAACACCATATATTTT	CASEGFSGNTIYF
TRBV20-1	TRBJ2-7	-	few	TGCAGTGCTAGTAGGACAGTGAGCTCCTACGAGCAGTACTTC	CSASRTVSSYEQYF
TRBV27	TRBJ1-4	-	-	TGTGCCAGCAGTTTAACAGAAGGCGAAAAACTGTTTTTT	CASSLTEGEKLFF
TRBV4-1	TRBJ1-5	TRBD1	few	TGCGCCAGCAGATTAACAGGACAGGGGGGTCAGCCCCAGCATTTT	CASRLTGQGGQPQHF
TRBV7-2	TRBJ2-1	-	-	TGTGCCAGCAGCTTAGCGTTCGGGTACAATGGGCAGTTCTTC	CASSLAFGYNGQFF
TRBV18	TRBJ2-1	-	-	TGTGCCAGCTCACCCGTCAACAATCATCCTTCGGATGAGCAGTTCTTC	CASSPVNNHPSDEQFF
TRBV12-3/TRBV12-4	TRBJ1-1	-	-	TGTGCCAGCAGCCCGGACGCAGACACTGAAGCTTTCTTT	CASSPDADTEAFF
TRBV7-2	TRBJ2-3	-	many	TGTGCCAGCAGGTGGGGGACATACACAGATACGCAGTATTTT	CASRWGTYTDTQYF
TRBV12-3/TRBV12-4	TRBJ1-3	-	-	TGTGCCAGCAGTCTCGGCCTCCCCTCTGGAAACACCATATATTTT	CASSLGLPSGNTIYF
TRBV6-2/TRBV6-3	TRBJ2-7	-	many	TGTGCCAGCAGTTACTCATGGGGCGGAGCCTACGAGCAGTACTTC	CASSYSWGGAYEQYF
TRBV28	TRBJ2-1	-	-	TGTGCCAGCAGGGGGGGACAGTACAATGAGCAGTTCTTC	CASRGGQYNEQFF
TRBV12-2	TRBJ2-1	-	few	TGTGCAAGTCGCACTCGGACTAGCGGGAGGTGGTACAATGAGCAGTTCTTC	CASRTRTSGRWYNEQFF
TRBV5-1	TRBJ1-1	-	few	TGCGCCAGCACCACAGGGCTAGCCACTGAAGCTTTCTTT	CASTTGLATEAFF
TRBV12-3/TRBV12-4	TRBJ1-2	TRBD1	few	TGTGCCAGCAGTCCACAGGGGACAAACTATGGCTACACCTTC	CASSPQGTNYGYTF
TRBV7-2	TRBJ2-7	TRBD2	-	TGTGCCAGCAGCTTACGAGCGGGAAGGAACGAGCAGTACTTC	CASSLRAGRNEQYF
TRBV12-3/TRBV12-4	TRBJ2-1	TRBD2	few	TGTGCCAGCAGCCGGGGAGGGGCCAAGTTCTTC	CASSRGGAKFF
TRBV20-1	TRBJ2-1	-	few	TGCAGTGCTAGAGATGGTTCTAGCACTTACAATGAGCAGTTCTTC	CSARDGSSTYNEQFF
TRBV10-3	TRBJ2-2	TRBD1	-	TGTGCCATCATGGGACAGGGGAAAGGAACCGGGGAGCTGATTTTT	CAIMGQGKGTGELIF
TRBV7-9	TRBJ2-3	-	few	TGTGCCAGCAGCCAGACACCGGGCCTAGGCGTTTCGGATACGCAGTATTTT	CASSQTPGLGVSDTQYF
TRBV29-1	TRBJ1-2	TRBD1	-	TGCAGCGTCGTAGGTGGGACAGGGGGTGGCTACACCTTC	CSVVGGTGGGYTF
TRBV2	TRBJ2-7	-	few	TGTGCCAGCAGTGGTACTGGGACACGGGGCTACGAGCAGTACTTC	CASSGTGTRGYEQYF
TRBV7-2	TRBJ2-3	TRBD2	-	TGTGCCAGCAGCTCAACCCCTAGCGGGAGTTTGGCAGATACGCAGTATTTT	CASSSTPSGSLADTQYF
TRBV6-2/TRBV6-3	TRBJ2-7	TRBD1	-	TGTGCCAGTCTAATGACAGGGAGCTACGAGCAGTACTTC	CASLMTGSYEQYF
TRBV6-2/TRBV6-3	TRBJ2-7	-	-	TGTGCCAGCAGTTACTCGATAAGTGGACTCGGCTACGAGCAGTACTTC	CASSYSISGLGYEQYF
TRBV5-1	TRBJ1-2	-	-	TGCGCCAGTAGGGTTTCTAACTATGGCTACACCTTC	CASRVSNYGYTF
TRBV4-3	TRBJ1-1	-	-	TGCGCCAGCAGCCACTACGGGACCTACACTGAAGCTTTCTTT	CASSHYGTYTEAFF
TRBV18	TRBJ2-1	TRBD1	few	TGTGCCAGCTCACCGATAAGACAGGGTCACTCATACAATGAGCAGTTCTTC	CASSPIRQGHSYNEQFF
TRBV19	TRBJ2-7	-	-	TGTGCCAGTAGGGAGACCCGCAATAGCTACGAGCAGTACTTC	CASRETRNSYEQYF
TRBV9	TRBJ2-2	TRBD1	few	TGTGCCAGCAGCGTAGTCCGGACAGGTAGATGGACCGGGGAGCTGTTTTTT	CASSVVRTGRWTGELFF
TRBV5-6	TRBJ2-1	TRBD1	-	TGTGCCAGCAGCCGCCAAGCAACAGGGGTTTCGATCTTC	CASSRQATGVSIF
TRBV12-3/TRBV12-4	TRBJ2-3	TRBD1	-	TGTGCCAGCAGTTTTGGGACAGAAAACACAGATACGCAGTATTTT	CASSFGTENTDTQYF
TRBV7-2	TRBJ2-4	TRBD2	few	TGTGCTAGTCTACAGGGCGGGGGGGACATTCAGTACTTC	CASLQGGGDIQYF
TRBV6-5	TRBJ1-3	-	many	TGTGCCAGCAGTTACACAGCTGGTATTTCTGGAAACACCATATATTTT	CASSYTAGISGNTIYF
TRBV27	TRBJ2-7	-	few	TGTGCCAGCAGGTTCGGCGGCAGCTCCGAGCAGTACTTC	CASRFGGSSEQYF
TRBV11-2	TRBJ2-5	TRBD2	few	TGTGCCAGCAGCAAAGGACTAGCGGGAATGGGGGAGACCCAGTACTTC	CASSKGLAGMGETQYF
TRBV28	TRBJ2-1	-	few	TGTGCCAGCAGCCGATGGAGGGAATCGCCTAATGAGCAGTTCTTC	CASSRWRESPNEQFF
TRBV6-1	TRBJ2-3	-	-	TGTGCCAGCAGTATTCAGCGCCTCCGCACAGATACGCAGTATTTT	CASSIQRLRTDTQYF
TRBV7-9	TRBJ2-5	TRBD2	-	TGTGCCAGCAGCTTAGCCGGGAGGCCAGAGACCCAGTACTTC	CASSLAGRPETQYF
TRBV29-1	TRBJ2-5	TRBD2	many	TGCAGCGTGAGCGCGACTAGCGGAAAAGAGACCCAGTACTTC	CSVSATSGKETQYF
TRBV20-1	TRBJ2-3	-	few	TGCAGTGCTAGAACTACCTTATGGGATGATACGCAGTATTTT	CSARTTLWDDTQYF